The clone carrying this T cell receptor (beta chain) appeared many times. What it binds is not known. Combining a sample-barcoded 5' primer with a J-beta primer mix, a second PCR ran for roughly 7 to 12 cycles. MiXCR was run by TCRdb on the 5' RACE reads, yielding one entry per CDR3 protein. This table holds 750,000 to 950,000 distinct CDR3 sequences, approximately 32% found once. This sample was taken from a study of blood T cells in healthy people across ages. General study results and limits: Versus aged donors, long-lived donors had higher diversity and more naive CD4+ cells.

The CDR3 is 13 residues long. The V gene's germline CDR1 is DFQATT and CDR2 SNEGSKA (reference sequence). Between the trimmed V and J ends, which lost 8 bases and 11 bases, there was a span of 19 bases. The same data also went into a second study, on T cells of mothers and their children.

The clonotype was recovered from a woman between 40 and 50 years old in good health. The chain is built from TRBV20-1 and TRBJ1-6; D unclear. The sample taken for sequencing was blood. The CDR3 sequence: CSTIPFPMAPLHF. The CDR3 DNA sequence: TGCAGTACTATCCCTTTTCCGATGGCACCCCTCCACTTT.